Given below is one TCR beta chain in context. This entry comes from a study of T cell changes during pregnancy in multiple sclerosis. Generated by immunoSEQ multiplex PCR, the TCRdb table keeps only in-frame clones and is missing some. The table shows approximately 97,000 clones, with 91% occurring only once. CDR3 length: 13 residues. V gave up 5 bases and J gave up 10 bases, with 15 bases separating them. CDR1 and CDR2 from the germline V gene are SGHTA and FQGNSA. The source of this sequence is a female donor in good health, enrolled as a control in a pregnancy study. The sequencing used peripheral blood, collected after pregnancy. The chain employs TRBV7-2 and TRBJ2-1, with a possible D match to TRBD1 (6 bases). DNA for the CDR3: TGTGCCAGCAGCCCGTGGACAGCCGGGGAGCAGTTCTTC. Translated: CASSPWTAGEQFF.